The 27 T cell receptor beta chains below all came from one sample that was sequenced in a study of T cell responses to AZD1222 COVID-19 vaccine. Measured with immunoSEQ multiplex PCR; TCRdb has only the in-frame clones, and not every one. The sample holds some 150,000 clones, roughly 94% seen once. The sequenced sample was peripheral blood, obtained on day 0 of AZD1222 vaccination. The source is an adult in good health.

The CDR3 region has the DNA TGCAGCGTGGTGACCGGGACAGGGGGAACTGAAGCTTTCTTT. It yields the protein CSVVTGTGGTEAFF. The chain is built from TRBV29-1 and TRBJ1-1; 11 nucleotides align to TRBD1. Germline V gene data show CDR1 as SQVTM and CDR2 as ANQGSEA. CDR3 size: 14 residues. J was trimmed by 5 bases and V by 6 bases; bases with no gene match: 8.

This sequence joins TRBV4-1 and TRBJ2-3; the match to TRBD2 covers 11 bases. Unmatched junction bases numbered 7, after V lost 1 base and J lost 4 bases. There are 17 residues in the CDR3. Germline assignment: CDR1 MGHRA and CDR2 YSYEKL. The CDR3 DNA follows: TGCGCCAGCAGCCAAGGACGACTAGCGGGGCGTGCAGATACGCAGTATTTT. Protein product: CASSQGRLAGRADTQYF.

This sequence joins TRBV4-3 and TRBJ2-6; D is ambiguous. Trimming stripped 1 base from V and 4 bases from J, with 11 bases between. Germline assignment: CDR1 LGHNA and CDR2 YSLEER. The CDR3 is 16 amino acids. The CDR3 loop is CASSQVSPPGANVLTF. In DNA, the CDR3 is TGCGCCAGCAGCCAAGTTAGCCCCCCGGGGGCCAACGTCCTGACTTTC.

This rearrangement joins TRBV18 to TRBJ1-1, with D unclear. The V gene lost 2 bases and the J gene lost 11 bases, with 15 bases spanning the gap. Germline-derived CDR1 and CDR2 are KGHSH and LQKENI. This CDR3 spans 13 amino acids. CDR3 DNA: TGTGCCAGCTCACCAACGGAGAGAGCTGGGGCTTTCTTT. It specifies CASSPTERAGAFF. The complete variable domain, with remaining parts taken from reference TRBV18 and TRBJ1-1, reads NAGVMQNPRHLVRRRGQEARLRCSPMKGHSHVYWYRQLPEEGLKFMVYLQKENIIDESGMPKERFSAEFPKEGPSILRIQQVVRGDSAAYFCASSPTERAGAFFGQGTRLTVV.

V gene TRBV11-2 combines with J gene TRBJ1-1; D might be TRBD1 (5 bases). Germline V gene sequence: CDR1 SGHAT, CDR2 FQNNGV. The length of the CDR3 is 15 residues. V was trimmed by 1 base and J by 5 bases, leaving 14 bases between them. The CDR3 reads CASSLGQGLITEAFF. For the CDR3, the DNA is TGTGCCAGCAGCTTAGGGCAGGGTCTTATTACTGAAGCTTTCTTT.

The chain carries TRBV5-1 and TRBJ1-1, with 7 bases lining up with TRBD1. This CDR3 has 15 residues. With V trimmed by 3 bases and J by 7 bases, 12 bases remained unmatched. Germline CDR1 SGHRS, CDR2 YFSETQ. The CDR3 DNA is TGCGCCAGCAGCTCGATGACAGGGTCCAACGGTGAAGCTTTCTTT. Its translation: CASSSMTGSNGEAFF.

This chain links TRBV4-3 with TRBJ2-1; the D gene is possibly TRBD1 (6 bases). CDR1 and CDR2 from the germline V gene are LGHNA and YSLEER. The CDR3 length is 13 residues. V was trimmed by 4 bases and J by 10 bases, leaving 14 bases between them. In DNA, the CDR3 is TGCGCCAGCAGCCGTATCCTTGGGGGCGAGCAGTTCTTC. It encodes CASSRILGGEQFF.

V and J are TRBV12-5 and TRBJ1-5; 9 bases are shared with TRBD1. With V trimmed by 6 bases and J by 6 bases, 6 bases remained unmatched. Germline CDR1 and CDR2: LGHNT and FRNRAP. This CDR3 comprises 14 residues. The CDR3 reads CASGQTGGGQPQHF. The DNA of the CDR3 is TGTGCTAGTGGGCAGACAGGGGGAGGTCAGCCCCAGCATTTT.

J is TRBJ1-5 and V is TRBV19; 8 bases fit TRBD1. After removal of 7 bases from V and 4 bases from J, the junction contained 6 bases not matched to a gene. The CDR3 loop spans 14 amino acids. The germline gives CDR1 LNHDA, CDR2 SQIVND (reference sequence). The CDR3 protein is CASIPGGANQPQHF. The CDR3 nucleotides read TGTGCCAGTATTCCAGGGGGCGCGAATCAGCCCCAGCATTTT.

The genes are TRBV5-6 and TRBJ1-3; D remains ambiguous. Germline V lookup: CDR1 SGHDT, CDR2 YYEEEE. V lost 1 base and J lost 0, with 14 bases in between. The CDR3 length is 17 residues. The CDR3, as DNA: TGTGCCAGCAGCTTGAGGTTGCGAACAACCTCTGGAAACACCATATATTTT. As protein: CASSLRLRTTSGNTIYF.

The rearrangement links TRBV5-8 to TRBJ1-2; TRBD1 is a possible D gene (6 bases). Germline-derived CDR1 and CDR2 are SGHTS and YDEGEE. The length of the CDR3 is 17 residues. Trimming stripped 0 bases from V and 0 bases from J, with 15 bases between. The CDR3 region has the DNA TGTGCCAGCAGCTTGGGTTTCGGACAGATCACTAACTATGGCTACACCTTC. This translates into CASSLGFGQITNYGYTF.

The rearrangement uses TRBV19 and TRBJ1-5, with 8 nucleotides matching TRBD1. This CDR3 is built from 17 residues. The junction had 8 bases not matched to a gene; V was cut back by 1 base and J by 3 bases. Germline-derived CDR1 and CDR2 are LNHDA and SQIVND (reference sequence). In DNA, the CDR3 is TGTGCCAGTAGTATAGGTGACAGGGGTCGTGTCAATCAGCCCCAGCATTTT. Its translation: CASSIGDRGRVNQPQHF.

The gene calls are TRBV5-4 and TRBJ1-1; TRBD1 is a possible D gene (5 bases). Germline V CDR1 and CDR2: SGHNT, YYREEE (reference sequence). The CDR3 covers 13 residues. V was cut by 3 bases and J by 6 bases, with 12 bases left in between. The CDR3 region is CASSSRGGSEAFF. CDR3 nucleotide sequence: TGTGCCAGCAGCTCGAGGGGAGGCTCTGAAGCTTTCTTT.

The chain uses TRBV7-9 and TRBJ1-6, with a possible D match to TRBD1 (6 bases). The germline V and J ends were trimmed by 4 bases and 6 bases, with 13 bases remaining between them. This CDR3 comprises 15 residues. Germline V lookup: CDR1 SEHNR, CDR2 FQNEAQ (reference sequence). CDR3 protein: CASSSRTAPNSPLHF. Here the CDR3 DNA reads TGTGCCAGCAGCTCCCGGACAGCTCCTAATTCACCCCTCCACTTT.

The chain combines TRBV27 with TRBJ1-2; D is unclear. V was shortened by 3 bases and J by 5 bases, with 16 bases between the two germline ends. The CDR3 sequence is 15 residues long. Germline lookup yields CDR1 MNHEY and CDR2 SMNVEV (reference sequence). DNA for the CDR3: TGTGCCAGCAGTTTTCTCTCAGCCTCATCTTATGGCTACACCTTC. This gives the protein CASSFLSASSYGYTF.

The gene calls are TRBV2 and TRBJ1-6; no firm D call. CDR1 is SNHLY and CDR2 is FYNNEI in the germline V gene. The CDR3 spans 15 residues. Trimming shortened V by 2 bases and J by 5 bases, and 10 bases separated the two germline ends. DNA for the CDR3: TGTGCCAGCAGTGAATGGCAGGCGAATAATTCACCCCTCCACTTT. Translated: CASSEWQANNSPLHF.

The chain links TRBV28 to TRBJ2-2; TRBD1 agrees at 7 bases. The CDR3 runs 17 residues. The germline V gene has CDR1 MDHEN and CDR2 SYDVKM. Trimming removed 6 bases from V and 7 bases from J; junction bases left unmatched: 17. The CDR3 here is CASSARAATGISGELFF. The CDR3 nucleotides read TGTGCCAGCAGCGCCAGGGCGGCGACAGGGATAAGCGGGGAGCTGTTTTTT.

The chain carries TRBV27 and TRBJ2-3, with TRBD2 matching 8 bases. The CDR3 sequence is 16 residues long. The J segment lost 3 bases and the V segment lost 3 bases, leaving 8 bases of the junction unmatched. Germline V gives CDR1 MNHEY, CDR2 SMNVEV (reference sequence). CDR3: CASSFLSTSGTDTQYF. CDR3 nucleotides: TGTGCCAGCAGTTTCCTGAGCACTAGCGGAACAGATACGCAGTATTTT.

The chain carries TRBV5-6 and TRBJ1-5; no firm D call. Germline CDR1 SGHDT, CDR2 YYEEEE. V was shortened by 1 base and J by 3 bases, with 8 bases between the two germline ends. The CDR3 contains 14 residues. This CDR3 reads CASSLSGYNQPQHF. CDR3 DNA: TGTGCCAGCAGCTTGTCTGGGTACAATCAGCCCCAGCATTTT.

V and J are TRBV19 and TRBJ1-2; a weak D match, TRBD1 (5 bases). This CDR3 is built from 13 residues. The germline V gene has CDR1 LNHDA and CDR2 SQIVND (reference sequence). V was cut by 5 bases and J by 2 bases, with 9 bases left in between. CDR3 in DNA: TGTGCCAGTAGTCTCCAGGGAAACTATGGCTACACCTTC. Translating it yields CASSLQGNYGYTF.

This chain uses TRBV27 with TRBJ1-6; a weak D match, TRBD1 (5 bases). The CDR3 consists of 15 residues. The germline CDR1 and CDR2 sequences are MNHEY and SMNVEV (reference sequence). Trimming stripped 5 bases from V and 5 bases from J, with 13 bases between. CDR3 DNA sequence: TGTGCCAGCAGTCCGGGGCTGGAAAATAATTCACCCCTCCACTTT. This codes for CASSPGLENNSPLHF.

For this clone: A read error may account for a junction end that differs from germline. The chain is built from TRBV6-5 and TRBJ1-5, with 10 bases that match TRBD1. Germline V gene lookup returns CDR1 MNHEY and CDR2 SVGAGI. This CDR3 is built from 16 residues. CDR3: CASSYSGTGDIQPQHF. CDR3 nucleotides: TGTGCCAGCAGCTACTCCGGGACAGGGGACATTCAGCCCCAGCATTTT.

The chain carries TRBV5-1 and TRBJ2-2, with D unclear. V was cut by 2 bases and J by 4 bases, with 9 bases left in between. Per the germline V gene, CDR1 is SGHRS and CDR2 is YFSETQ. This CDR3 region has 14 residues. The CDR3 sequence: CASSFQTSTGELFF. The DNA of the CDR3 is TGCGCCAGCAGCTTTCAGACAAGCACCGGGGAGCTGTTTTTT.

Note on this clone: An end of the junction does not agree with germline; a read error may underlie this. The CDR3 here is CASSASVNTIYF. As DNA, the CDR3 is TGTGCCAGCAGTGCTTCTGTAAACACCATATATTTT. The chain employs TRBV2 and TRBJ1-3; D is undetermined. The germline gives CDR1 SNHLY, CDR2 FYNNEI. The CDR3 is made up of 12 amino acids.

The rearrangement uses TRBV24-1 and TRBJ2-1, with 8 bases lining up with TRBD1. This CDR3 has 15 amino acids. The germline V gene has CDR1 KGHDR and CDR2 SFDVKD. V lost 3 bases and J lost 10; bases outside the gene matches: 10. The CDR3 nucleotides read TGTGCCACCAGTGATGGGACAGGAGGGTGGTGGGAGCAGTTCTTC. Translating gives CATSDGTGGWWEQFF.

The rearrangement links TRBV30 to TRBJ1-6; TRBD1 agrees at 10 bases. The CDR3 runs to 14 residues. V lost 4 bases and J lost 9; bases outside the gene matches: 6. In germline, CDR1 is GTSNPN, CDR2 SVGIG (reference sequence). The CDR3 sequence: CAWTGGQGVSPLHF. The CDR3 nucleotides are TGTGCCTGGACCGGCGGACAGGGGGTTTCACCCCTCCACTTT.

The V gene is TRBV4-3, the J gene TRBJ1-6; the D is unclear. Per germline, CDR1 LGHNA and CDR2 YSLEER. The CDR3 consists of 15 residues. V lost 3 bases, J lost 7 bases, and 13 bases lay in between. In nucleotides, the CDR3 is TGCGCCAGCAGCCAGGGTACTAGAGGGAATTCACCCCTCCACTTT. Its protein product is CASSQGTRGNSPLHF.